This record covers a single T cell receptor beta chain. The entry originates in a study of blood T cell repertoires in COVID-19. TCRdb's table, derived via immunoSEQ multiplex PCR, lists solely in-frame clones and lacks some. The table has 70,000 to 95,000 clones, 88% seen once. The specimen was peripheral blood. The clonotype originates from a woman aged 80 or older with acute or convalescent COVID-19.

The CDR3 here is CASSSRDRGSTEAFF. In DNA, the CDR3 is TGTGCCAGCAGCTCCCGGGACAGGGGAAGCACTGAAGCTTTCTTT. V gene TRBV11-2 combines with J gene TRBJ1-1, with 10 positions matching TRBD1. The V and J ends lost 4 bases and 4 bases, in that order; junction bases with no gene match: 6. Per the germline V gene, CDR1 is SGHAT and CDR2 is FQNNGV. The CDR3 has 15 residues.